Below, one T cell receptor beta chain is given with its context. A sample-barcoded 5' primer and a J-beta primer mix were used in a second PCR of roughly 6 to 11 cycles. Using its own MiXCR run on the 5' RACE reads, TCRdb lists one record per CDR3 protein. The data contain 790,000 or so distinct CDR3 sequences, about half of them singletons. The record originates from a study of blood T cells in healthy people across ages. For every donor, a draw yielded 9.5 to 10 milliliters of peripheral blood. The CDR3 runs to 16 residues. Trimming cost V 4 bases and J 6 bases; bases outside gene matches: 11. Germline CDR1 is PRHDT and CDR2 is FYEKMQ (reference sequence).

The sequence came from a man aged 80 or over in good health. Sequencing used blood. The gene calls are TRBV13 and TRBJ2-3; TRBD1 matches at 9 bases. This CDR3 reads CASSYRPGQGVDTQYF. In DNA form, the CDR3 reads TGTGCCAGCAGCTACCGACCGGGACAGGGCGTCGATACGCAGTATTTT. The entire variable domain, with the rest obtained from reference TRBV13 and TRBJ2-3, is as follows: AAGVIQSPRHLIKEKRETATLKCYPIPRHDTVYWYQQGPGQDPQFLISFYEKMQSDKGSIPDRFSAQQFSDYHSELNMSSLELGDSALYFCASSYRPGQGVDTQYFGPGTRLTVL.